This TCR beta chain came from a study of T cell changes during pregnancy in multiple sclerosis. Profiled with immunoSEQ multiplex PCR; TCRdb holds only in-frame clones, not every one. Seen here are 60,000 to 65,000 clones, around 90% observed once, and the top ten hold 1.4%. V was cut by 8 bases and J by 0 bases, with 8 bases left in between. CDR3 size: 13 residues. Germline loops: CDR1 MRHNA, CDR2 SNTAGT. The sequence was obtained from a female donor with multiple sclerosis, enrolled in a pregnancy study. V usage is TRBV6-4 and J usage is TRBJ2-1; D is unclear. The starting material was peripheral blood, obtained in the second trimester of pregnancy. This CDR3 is CASSGSSYNEQFF. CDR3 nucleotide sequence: TGTGCCAGCTCGGGTAGCTCCTACAATGAGCAGTTCTTC.